This TCR beta chain was identified in a study of human T cells and chemical hapten exposure. Time point in this sample: patch test 2, 6 weeks after DPC sensitization. The treatment here: therapeutic diphenylcyclopropenone sensitization with weekly scalp DPC. It was unfractionated whole blood from which total RNA was extracted. Within the library, unique molecular identifiers were attached to each individual cDNA molecule. One entry per CDR3 protein results from TCRdb running MiXCR on the RACE reads. The data hold more than 75,000 distinct CDR3 sequences, with more than 8.5% observed a single time. The CDR3 is made up of 15 amino acids. V lost 4 bases, J lost 2 bases, and 15 bases lay in between. Per the germline V gene, CDR1 is SGHRS and CDR2 is YFSETQ.

The chain employs TRBV5-1 and TRBJ2-5; TRBD2 is a possible D gene (5 bases). The clonotype originates from a woman aged 25-40 years with alopecia areata. Some clones in this sample may be carry-over from other donors' samples. The material sequenced was whole blood, taken in connection with sensitization to the hapten diphenylcyclopropenone (DPC). DNA of the CDR3: TGCGCCAGCAGCCCCGGTTCGAGCGGACAAGAGACCCAGTACTTC. Translating gives CASSPGSSGQETQYF.